This T cell receptor (beta chain) comes out of a study of CXCR3-negative and CXCR3-positive naive CD8 T cells. Overall study results and limits: Within a donor, both naive subsets shared TRBV-TRBJ usage, unlike memory cells.

Each TRB cDNA library was prepared by 5' RACE (with UMI labels). TCRdb processed the 5' RACE reads again and assigns one entry to each CDR3 protein, with no DNA. The sample has about 120,000 distinct CDR3 sequences. As to this clonotype: Its antigen remains unidentified.

The germline V gene has CDR1 SGHVS and CDR2 FNYEAQ. This CDR3 contains 17 residues. This receptor was taken from a human donor in good health. Some clones in this sample may be carry-over from other donors' samples. V usage is TRBV7-6 and J usage is TRBJ1-5; TCRdb reports TRBD1, a call that lacks DNA to check it against. The material sequenced was naive CXCR3- CD8+ T cells from blood. The subset denotes: CD45RO-CCR7+CD27+CD95- naive CD8+ T cells lacking CXCR3 (TNR3-). Here the CDR3 reads CASSLDTDRGRFQPQHF.